This T cell receptor (beta chain) was obtained from a study of blood T cell repertoires in COVID-19. Study-wide context: Researchers got acute and convalescent COVID-19 samples from the United States, Italy and Spain. PBMCs, B-cell-depleted T cells, or T cells were the source of the cDNA or gDNA that made up the material.

V shed 4 bases and J shed 1 base, with 20 bases lying between them. This CDR3 has 17 amino acids. Germline CDR1 is MNHEY and CDR2 is SVGEGT. Per the original data handling: Reference gene primer amplification gave estimated nucleated cell counts. Assay: immunoSEQ multiplex PCR; the TCRdb copy retains only in-frame clones and omits some. V, J and clone size reflect that table, while D and trimming were determined from the DNA. Among around 180,000 clones listed, more than 70% were seen once. J is TRBJ2-7 and V is TRBV6-2 or TRBV6-3; D is ambiguous. Source material: peripheral blood. This sequence was found in a woman of 80 years or more with active or convalescent COVID-19. The CDR3 here is CASSSSRRQLTSYEQYF. The CDR3 DNA reads TGTGCCAGCAGTTCATCAAGGCGGCAGTTGACTTCCTACGAGCAGTACTTC.